The clone carrying this TCR beta chain showed up just a few times. The antigen is unknown. TCRdb reprocessed the 5' RACE reads with MiXCR, giving one entry per CDR3 protein. Of about 800,000 distinct CDR3 sequences in the sample, around 11% were seen once. The source of the sample is a study of CD8 T cells in ankylosing spondylitis. Study-wide results and limits: Past research had described some motif variants in reactive arthritis synovial fluid and blood. What seemed typical of ankylosing spondylitis blood was a TCR beta motif built from eight highly homologous variants.

The TCR comes from a male donor with ankylosing spondylitis. Sequences were obtained from blood, either unsorted or a sorted T cell fraction (not recorded which).

Here the CDR3 DNA reads TGTGCCAGCAGCGCGGTCAGGGAAGAGACCCAGTACTTC. Its protein is CASSAVREETQYF. The chain couples TRBV7-2 to TRBJ2-5, with D perhaps matching TRBD1 (5 bases). V lost 5 bases, J lost 3 bases, and 10 bases lay in between. The length of the CDR3 is 13 residues. Germline V gene data show CDR1 as SGHTA and CDR2 as FQGNSA.